The present T cell receptor beta chain was sequenced within a study of shared clonotypes between healthy human individuals. In the source study's methods: ImmunoSEQ supplied junction-only sequences lacking quality scores, so filtering was different. Measured with immunoSEQ multiplex PCR; TCRdb has only the in-frame clones, and not every one. D and trimming were read from the DNA, whereas the V and J calls and clone size are those reported in that table. The sample has roughly 2,000,000 clones; approximately 94% are singletons. Naive CD8 cells lacked CD45RO and underwent positive selection for CCR7, leaving out terminally differentiated effector memory CD45RA+ cells. The germline gives CDR1 SEHNR, CDR2 FQNEAQ (reference sequence). The CDR3 is 13 residues long. Trimming took off 6 bases at V and 2 bases at J, with 10 bases between the two ends.

Sample: naive CD8+ T cells sorted from blood. This rearrangement joins TRBV7-9 to TRBJ2-5; tentatively, D is TRBD2 (6 bases). This clonotype was sampled from a man between 18 and 35 years old in good health. The CDR3 loop reads CASRDREQETQYF. The CDR3 DNA is TGTGCCAGCAGGGACCGGGAGCAAGAGACCCAGTACTTC. The entire variable domain, with the rest obtained from reference TRBV7-9 and TRBJ2-5, is as follows: DTGVSQNPRHKITKRGQNVTFRCDPISEHNRLYWYRQTLGQGPEFLTYFQNEAQLEKSRLLSDRFSAERPKGSFSTLEIQRTEQGDSAMYLCASRDREQETQYFGPGTRLLVL.